Following are 27 T cell receptor beta chains from one sample sequenced in a study of blood T cell repertoires in COVID-19. Clones were sequenced by immunoSEQ multiplex PCR, and TCRdb holds only the in-frame ones, with some missing. The data contain 200,000 to 250,000 clones, around 85% of them singletons. Sequencing used PBMCs or T cells enriched from blood (not recorded which). These receptor sequences come from a woman aged 45 to 65 in a cohort exposed to, infected with or recovered from COVID-19 (not recorded which).

The V gene is TRBV12-5, the J gene TRBJ2-1, with D perhaps TRBD2 (5 bases). Germline V gene sequence: CDR1 LGHNT, CDR2 FRNRAP. With 4 bases removed from V and 2 bases from J, the gap between germline ends came to 9 bases. The CDR3 length is 14 residues. CDR3 DNA sequence: TGTGCTAGTGGTTCCGGGATACCCTACAATGAGCAGTTCTTC. Protein: CASGSGIPYNEQFF.

The V gene is TRBV6-5, the J gene TRBJ1-2; a weak D match, TRBD1 (5 bases). V lost 6 bases and J lost 6, with 14 bases in between. Germline V CDR1 and CDR2: MNHEY, SVGAGI. The CDR3 sequence is 13 residues long. The DNA for the CDR3 is TGTGCCAGCAGCGGGCAGGGCCAACATGGCTACACCTTC. This sequence encodes CASSGQGQHGYTF.

This sequence joins TRBV3-1 (or the pseudogene TRBV3-2) and TRBJ1-2; 7 bases agree with TRBD1. Trimming removed 0 bases from V and 7 bases from J; junction bases left unmatched: 2. Per germline, CDR1 LGHDT and CDR2 YNNKEL (reference sequence). There are 13 residues in the CDR3. CDR3 region: CASSQDRDSGYTF. Written as DNA, the CDR3 is TGTGCCAGCAGCCAAGACCGGGACAGTGGCTACACCTTC.

This chain joins TRBV28 and TRBJ1-2; TRBD1 is a possible D gene (6 bases). The CDR3 has 15 residues. Germline V gene data show CDR1 as MDHEN and CDR2 as SYDVKM. Deletions cut 5 bases from V and 3 bases from J, with 16 bases between. CDR3 in amino acids: CASSPLQGRYYGYTF. As DNA, the CDR3 is TGTGCCAGCAGTCCTCTACAGGGACGCTACTATGGCTACACCTTC.

This clone was observed a few times. CDR3 bases: TGCGCCAGCAGCCAAGATGAGGGCAGTTATCAGCCCCAGCATTTT. It codes for CASSQDEGSYQPQHF. The genes are TRBV4-1 and TRBJ1-5; the D is unclear. CDR1 and CDR2 (germline): MGHRA, YSYEKL. This CDR3 spans 15 amino acids. Trimming took off 0 bases at V and 5 bases at J, with 11 bases between the two ends.

This rearrangement joins TRBV7-6 to TRBJ2-7, with D possibly matching TRBD1 (5 bases). The CDR3 is 14 amino acids. V was trimmed by 4 bases and J by 1 base, leaving 11 bases between them. CDR1 is SGHVS and CDR2 is FNYEAQ in the germline V gene. The CDR3 DNA follows: TGTGCCAGCAGCTCGGACACGCGGTCCTACGAGCAGTACTTC. Its protein is CASSSDTRSYEQYF. The full variable domain, rest sourced from reference TRBV7-6 and TRBJ2-7, is GAGVSQSPRYKVTKRGQDVALRCDPISGHVSLYWYRQALGQGPEFLTYFNYEAQQDKSGLPNDRFSAERPEGSISTLTIQRTEQRDSAMYRCASSSDTRSYEQYFGPGTRLTVT.

V gene TRBV2 combines with J gene TRBJ1-5, with 8 bases fitting TRBD1. The CDR3 consists of 14 residues. From germline, CDR1 is SNHLY and CDR2 FYNNEI. After removal of 7 bases from V and 4 bases from J, the junction contained 6 bases not matched to a gene. The DNA for the CDR3 is TGTGCCAGCAATACCGGGACAGGAAATCAGCCCCAGCATTTT. Translation gives CASNTGTGNQPQHF.

This rearrangement joins TRBV6-5 to TRBJ2-7, with 7 bases matching TRBD1. The CDR3 is made up of 13 amino acids. Germline CDR1 reads MNHEY; CDR2 reads SVGAGI. With V trimmed by 6 bases and J by 0 bases, 2 bases remained unmatched. CDR3 sequence: CASRRTGSYEQYF. The CDR3 coding sequence is TGTGCCAGCAGGAGGACAGGCTCCTACGAGCAGTACTTC.

J is TRBJ2-3 and V is TRBV7-9; possible D gene TRBD1, 6 bases. Germline loops: CDR1 SEHNR, CDR2 FQNEAQ (reference sequence). The CDR3 spans 19 residues. V shed 4 bases and J shed 1 base, with 24 bases lying between them. CDR3 sequence: CASSYIQGTAFQGTDTQYF. The CDR3 DNA follows: TGTGCCAGCAGCTATATTCAGGGGACCGCTTTCCAGGGCACAGATACGCAGTATTTT. Combining the CDR3 with reference TRBV7-9 and TRBJ2-3 gives the whole variable domain DTGVSQNPRHKITKRGQNVTFRCDPISEHNRLYWYRQTLGQGPEFLTYFQNEAQLEKSRLLSDRFSAERPKGSFSTLEIQRTEQGDSAMYLCASSYIQGTAFQGTDTQYFGPGTRLTVL.

The chain joins TRBV5-1 to TRBJ1-6; 7 nucleotides agree with TRBD1. In germline, CDR1 is SGHRS, CDR2 YFSETQ. This CDR3 contains 15 residues. V shed 2 bases, J shed 4 bases, and the junction held 3 bases outside the gene matches. In nucleotides, the CDR3 is TGCGCCAGCAGCTTCGGGACAGAATATAATTCACCCCTCCACTTT. Translation: CASSFGTEYNSPLHF. The whole variable domain, filled in from reference TRBV5-1 and TRBJ1-6, reads KAGVTQTPRYLIKTRGQQVTLSCSPISGHRSVSWYQQTPGQGLQFLFEYFSETQRNKGNFPGRFSGRQFSNSRSEMNVSTLELGDSALYLCASSFGTEYNSPLHFGNGTRLTVT.

This clone was observed once. The chain joins TRBV28 to TRBJ1-5, with D tentatively TRBD1 (6 bases). CDR1 and CDR2 (germline): MDHEN, SYDVKM. V was clipped by 6 bases and J by 5 bases, with 20 bases between them. The CDR3 is made up of 16 amino acids. The CDR3 DNA is TGTGCCAGCAGGCCTGGACGCTTCGAGGGGGATCAGCCCCAGCATTTT. It translates to CASRPGRFEGDQPQHF.

V usage is TRBV9 and J usage is TRBJ1-1; possibly TRBD1 for D (5 bases). The CDR3 has 16 amino acids. Germline lookup yields CDR1 SGDLS and CDR2 YYNGEE. V was shortened by 3 bases and J by 1 base, with 16 bases between the two germline ends. The chain's CDR3 is CASSATLGTGNTEAFF. In DNA, the CDR3 is TGTGCCAGCAGCGCGACTCTTGGAACAGGGAACACTGAAGCTTTCTTT.

The V and J genes are TRBV6-5 and TRBJ2-3; TRBD1 agrees at 7 bases. CDR1 is MNHEY, CDR2 SVGAGI, per germline. This CDR3 comprises 13 residues. V trimming: 6 bases; J trimming: 6 bases; junction bases outside the gene matches: 6. The CDR3 loop is CASRTGTEDTQYF. The CDR3 bases are TGTGCCAGCAGGACCGGGACAGAGGATACGCAGTATTTT.

The rearrangement joins TRBV19 to TRBJ2-7, with a possible D match to TRBD1 (5 bases). The CDR3 spans 15 residues. Germline CDR1 reads LNHDA; CDR2 reads SQIVND (reference sequence). V was pared by 1 base and J by 2 bases, with 12 bases between. CDR3 sequence: CASSIGVGPPYEQYF. CDR3 nucleotide sequence: TGTGCCAGTAGTATAGGGGTGGGGCCCCCCTACGAGCAGTACTTC.

In this sample, this clone turned up a few times. The rearrangement joins TRBV4-2 to TRBJ1-2; the D gene is possibly TRBD1 (5 bases). V was cut by 0 bases and J by 4 bases, with 12 bases left in between. This CDR3 has 15 amino acids. CDR1 LGHNA and CDR2 YNFKEQ come from the germline V gene. Written as DNA, the CDR3 is TGTGCCAGCAGCCAAGATCCGGGGGGTAGCTATGGCTACACCTTC. This sequence encodes CASSQDPGGSYGYTF.

CDR3 nucleotide sequence: TGTGCCACCAGTGAGGGAGGGTACCAAGAGACCCAGTACTTC. Translated: CATSEGGYQETQYF. The chain employs TRBV24-1 and TRBJ2-5; 7 nucleotides agree with TRBD2. The germline gives CDR1 KGHDR, CDR2 SFDVKD. The length of the CDR3 is 14 residues. The J segment lost 0 bases and the V segment lost 4 bases, leaving 1 base of the junction unmatched.

This chain uses TRBV5-4 with TRBJ1-2, with D tentatively TRBD1 (6 bases). CDR1 SGHNT and CDR2 YYREEE come from the germline V gene (reference sequence). Trimming stripped 5 bases from V and 4 bases from J, with 18 bases between. The CDR3 has 15 amino acids. CDR3 loop: CASRKGGAGTYGYTF. The CDR3, as DNA: TGTGCCAGCAGAAAAGGGGGGGCCGGGACCTATGGCTACACCTTC.

This clone was picked up a small number of times. The chain uses TRBV30 and TRBJ1-2; TRBD1 matches at 7 bases. This CDR3 is built from 13 residues. V lost 3 bases to trimming and J lost 1 base; unmatched junction nucleotides: 2. In germline, CDR1 is GTSNPN, CDR2 SVGIG (reference sequence). DNA of the CDR3: TGTGCCTGGAGGGGACAGCTTAACTATGGCTACACCTTC. Translation: CAWRGQLNYGYTF.

This clone has just a few counts. The chain joins TRBV9 to TRBJ2-2; 7 bases agree with TRBD1. Germline CDR1 is SGDLS and CDR2 is YYNGEE. The V gene end was trimmed by 0 bases and the J gene end by 2 bases; junction bases not matched to a gene: 1. This CDR3 is built from 15 residues. Here the CDR3 DNA reads TGTGCCAGCAGCGTAGACAGGGGTAACACCGGGGAGCTGTTTTTT. Its protein is CASSVDRGNTGELFF.

The chain carries TRBV5-5 and TRBJ2-3; D is perhaps TRBD1 (5 bases). The CDR3 spans 15 residues. From germline, CDR1 is SGHKS and CDR2 YYEKEE (reference sequence). Trimming shortened V by 3 bases and J by 0 bases, and 11 bases separated the two germline ends. The CDR3 DNA reads TGTGCCAGCAGCTCCCTCCCAGGGAGCACAGATACGCAGTATTTT. Protein product: CASSSLPGSTDTQYF.

This clone showed up many times. This chain connects TRBV6-5 to TRBJ2-7, with 9 bases aligning to TRBD1. V was pared by 5 bases and J by 4 bases, with 6 bases of the junction left unmatched. Germline V gene lookup returns CDR1 MNHEY and CDR2 SVGAGI. The CDR3 has 14 amino acids. CDR3 protein: CASSPTGGLYEQYF. The CDR3 DNA reads as TGTGCCAGCAGTCCTACAGGGGGCTTATACGAGCAGTACTTC.

This chain links TRBV20-1 with TRBJ1-3, with unresolved D. CDR1 is DFQATT, CDR2 SNEGSKA, per germline (reference sequence). The CDR3 contains 16 residues. Trimming pared 3 bases from V and 0 bases from J, leaving 15 bases between. Here the CDR3 reads CSASLSGPISGNTIYF. In DNA form, the CDR3 reads TGCAGTGCTAGTCTTTCAGGTCCGATCTCTGGAAACACCATATATTTT.

This rearrangement joins TRBV5-1 to TRBJ2-7; 14 nucleotides agree with TRBD2. V lost 1 base and J lost 1; bases outside the gene matches: 10. Germline-derived CDR1 and CDR2 are SGHRS and YFSETQ. This CDR3 contains 19 residues. The CDR3 region has the DNA TGCGCCAGCAGCTTGATAGACATAGGGACTAGCGGGGGTTCCTACGAGCAGTACTTC. Translated, it gives CASSLIDIGTSGGSYEQYF.

The gene calls are TRBV10-3 and TRBJ1-4; the match to TRBD1 covers 12 bases. The CDR3 consists of 17 residues. V gave up 10 bases and J gave up 2 bases; unmatched junction bases: 11. Germline V CDR1 and CDR2: ENHRY, SYGVKD. The CDR3: CATRPGTGGGTNEKLFF. The DNA for the CDR3 is TGTGCCACAAGACCCGGGACAGGGGGCGGGACTAATGAAAAACTGTTTTTT.

This chain connects TRBV2 to TRBJ1-2; weak D call: TRBD1 (6 bases). CDR1 is SNHLY and CDR2 is FYNNEI in the germline V gene. The CDR3 totals 13 residues. V gave up 6 bases and J gave up 7 bases, with 15 bases separating them. CDR3 amino acids: CASRGASGVGYTF. CDR3 sequence (DNA): TGTGCCAGCAGGGGAGCCTCAGGGGTTGGCTACACCTTC. Together with reference TRBV2 and TRBJ1-2, the CDR3 gives the full variable domain: EPEVTQTPSHQVTQMGQEVILRCVPISNHLYFYWYRQILGQKVEFLVSFYNNEISEKSEIFDDQFSVERPDGSNFTLKIRSTKLEDSAMYFCASRGASGVGYTFGSGTRLTVV.

This sequence joins TRBV6-1 and TRBJ1-5; no clear D gene. The CDR3 sequence is 16 residues long. Germline values: CDR1 MNHNS, CDR2 SASEGT. Deletions cut 0 bases from V and 0 bases from J, with 9 bases between. The CDR3 DNA sequence: TGTGCCAGCAGTGAAGCGAGTGGTTATAGCAATCAGCCCCAGCATTTT. Residues: CASSEASGYSNQPQHF.

The chain recombines TRBV11-3 with TRBJ2-1; TRBD2 matches 13 bases. V lost 5 bases, J lost 6 bases, and 4 bases stayed unmatched. The CDR3 length is 15 residues. The germline V gene has CDR1 SGHNT and CDR2 YENEEA. The CDR3: CASSPRLAGGNEQFF. The CDR3, as DNA: TGTGCCAGCAGCCCGCGACTAGCGGGGGGCAATGAGCAGTTCTTC. Filled out from reference TRBV11-3 and TRBJ2-1, the complete variable domain reads EAGVVQSPRYKIIEKKQPVAFWCNPISGHNTLYWYLQNLGQGPELLIRYENEEAVDDSQLPKDRFSAERLKGVDSTLKIQPAELGDSAVYLCASSPRLAGGNEQFFGPGTRLTVL.